This T cell receptor beta chain was sequenced during a study of cytomegalovirus exposure and HLA in healthy donors. Study-level background: Assignment to the Caucasian-associated ancestry cluster applied to approximately 79% of the approximately 400 genotyped donors.

With respect to this clone: Its antigen is not identified.

The V gene's germline CDR1 is SGHTA and CDR2 FQGNSA. This CDR3 is built from 19 residues. V was pared by 5 bases and J by 0 bases, with 17 bases of the junction left unmatched. Study-level findings and limits: While the bulk of TCR sequences proved rare, some public TCRs turned up in many donors. Within the data, a cluster of highly shared sequence variants was likely a sequencing artifact.

The PCR made use of 60 Vbeta and 13 Jbeta primers. Assay used: immunoSEQ multiplex PCR; TCRdb lists only in-frame clones, some missing. The sample gives 83,000 or so clones, around 79% of which show up once; about 15% is in the top ten. This TCR came from a woman in her 40s in good health and CMV-seropositive. J is TRBJ2-3 and V is TRBV7-2; TRBD1 matches at 7 bases. Sequenced input: PBMCs. The CDR3 loop is CASSPPPGRQGFSTDTQYF. The DNA of the CDR3 is TGTGCCAGCAGCCCGCCCCCCGGACGACAGGGCTTTAGCACAGATACGCAGTATTTT.